The 17 T cell receptor beta chains reported below all come from one sample, sequenced in a study of blood T cells in healthy people across ages. The use of a sample-barcoded 5' primer and a J-beta primer mix characterized a second PCR of 7 to 11 cycles. TCRdb reanalysed the 5' RACE reads using MiXCR and keeps one entry per CDR3 protein. This sample carries about 670,000 distinct CDR3 sequences, over 40% of them seen once, and the ten largest clones take around 30%. The sequenced sample consisted of blood. The source is a man older than 75 in good health.

The genes are TRBV9 and TRBJ2-3; 14 bases match TRBD2. This CDR3 spans 20 amino acids. V shed 3 bases, J shed 1 base, and the junction held 13 bases outside the gene matches. The germline CDR1 and CDR2 sequences are SGDLS and YYNGEE. This chain's CDR3 is CASSENLPGLAGVGTDTQYF. Here the CDR3 DNA reads TGTGCCAGCAGCGAAAACCTTCCGGGACTAGCGGGGGTGGGCACAGATACGCAGTATTTT.

V gene TRBV6-5 combines with J gene TRBJ2-5; 7 bases agree with TRBD2. The DNA matches TRBJ2-7 better at its end, which makes the J call doubtful. This CDR3 contains 15 residues. Germline V gene sequence: CDR1 MNHEY, CDR2 SVGAGI. The CDR3 here is CASSYRSGISHEQYF. CDR3 DNA sequence: TGTGCCAGCAGTTACAGGAGCGGGATAAGCCACGAGCAGTACTTC.

This clonotype was seen a single time. The rearrangement joins TRBV10-1 to TRBJ2-7, with no clear D. The CDR3 extends over 13 amino acids. Germline V gene data show CDR1 as WNHNN and CDR2 as SYGVQD (reference sequence). With 4 bases removed from V and 7 bases from J, the gap between germline ends came to 14 bases. CDR3 protein: CASSVNSHTEQYF. The CDR3 DNA reads TGCGCCAGCAGTGTTAATTCTCACACTGAGCAGTACTTC.

This chain links TRBV7-6 with TRBJ2-5, with 7 nucleotides matching TRBD1. The CDR3 runs 13 residues. In germline, CDR1 is SGHVS, CDR2 FNYEAQ. The junction had 4 bases not matched to a gene; V was cut back by 4 bases and J by 5 bases. The CDR3 nucleotides read TGTGCCAGCAGCTCAGGACAGGTTGAGACCCAGTACTTC. It translates to CASSSGQVETQYF.

In this sample, this clonotype turned up many times. This chain's CDR3 is CSAEGTSTDTQYF. The CDR3 bases are TGCAGTGCAGAGGGGACCAGCACAGATACGCAGTATTTT. The chain joins TRBV20-1 to TRBJ2-3; D may match TRBD1 or TRBD2 (5 bases each). CDR1 DFQATT and CDR2 SNEGSKA come from the germline V gene (reference sequence). This CDR3 is 13 amino acids long. V lost 6 bases and J lost 0, with 10 bases in between.

This clonotype was counted a few times. This chain uses TRBV29-1 with TRBJ2-1, with TRBD1 matching 8 bases. The J call may not be correct, given that the DNA end is closer to TRBJ2-7. Germline CDR1 and CDR2: SQVTM and ANQGSEA. This CDR3 comprises 12 residues. The CDR3 region is CSGRTGYNEQYF. The CDR3 DNA reads as TGCAGCGGACGGACAGGGTACAATGAGCAGTACTTC.

The rearrangement links TRBV20-1 to TRBJ2-1, with D possibly matching TRBD1 (6 bases). The CDR3 is 18 residues long. Germline CDR1 is DFQATT and CDR2 is SNEGSKA (reference sequence). The V end was cut by 0 bases, the J end by 0 bases, with 18 bases between. In DNA form, the CDR3 reads TGCAGTGCTAGAGATTGGCCCCGGACAGATCGCTCCTACAATGAGCAGTTCTTC. It encodes CSARDWPRTDRSYNEQFF.

The V call is TRBV7-9, the J call TRBJ1-3; maybe TRBD1 (5 bases). V lost 5 bases, J lost 4 bases, and 15 bases lay in between. There are 15 residues in the CDR3. Germline V CDR1 and CDR2: SEHNR, FQNEAQ (reference sequence). The CDR3, as DNA: TGTGCCAGCAGCCTCCGGGACCCGAGGGGAAACACCATATATTTT. Encoded protein: CASSLRDPRGNTIYF.

V and J are TRBV28 and TRBJ2-5; unclear D gene. The J call may not be correct, given that the DNA end is closer to TRBJ2-7. This CDR3 has 13 amino acids. Per the germline V gene, CDR1 is MDHEN and CDR2 is SYDVKM. CDR3 sequence: CASSFNRAYEQYF. As DNA, the CDR3 is TGTGCCAGCAGTTTTAACAGAGCCTACGAGCAGTACTTC.

This clonotype was picked up a small number of times. The chain joins TRBV7-2 to TRBJ2-1, with D maybe TRBD2 (6 bases). The V and J ends lost 5 bases and 2 bases respectively, with 16 bases between them. The CDR3 runs 16 residues. The germline V gene encodes CDR1 SGHTA and CDR2 FQGNSA. The CDR3 reads CASSPYATSAYNEQFF. CDR3 DNA sequence: TGTGCCAGCAGCCCGTACGCGACTAGTGCCTACAATGAGCAGTTCTTC. Supplemented by reference TRBV7-2 and TRBJ2-1, the full variable domain reads GAGVSQSPSNKVTEKGKDVELRCDPISGHTALYWYRQSLGQGLEFLIYFQGNSAPDKSGLPSDRFSAERTGGSVSTLTIQRTQQEDSAVYLCASSPYATSAYNEQFFGPGTRLTVL.

The chain joins TRBV18 to TRBJ2-3; TRBD2 matches 7 bases. The germline gives CDR1 KGHSH, CDR2 LQKENI. Germline trimming cut 1 base from V and 4 bases from J; bases unmatched to any gene: 5. The CDR3 has 15 amino acids. CDR3 residues: CASSPRAGAADTQYF. CDR3 in DNA: TGTGCCAGCTCACCACGGGCGGGAGCAGCAGATACGCAGTATTTT.

The V and J genes are TRBV18 and TRBJ2-7, with 7 bases fitting TRBD1. The CDR3 runs to 16 residues. V shed 4 bases and J 0 bases; nucleotides not matched to a gene: 9. Germline loops: CDR1 KGHSH, CDR2 LQKENI. The CDR3 loop reads CASSRSGTGASYEQYF. Here the CDR3 DNA reads TGTGCCAGCTCACGCTCCGGCACAGGGGCCTCCTACGAGCAGTACTTC.

This clonotype was observed a few times. The chain uses TRBV4-3 and TRBJ2-1; 12 bases are a match to TRBD2. The CDR3 has 19 residues. CDR1 and CDR2 from the germline V gene are LGHNA and YSLEER. V dropped 0 bases and J dropped 3; count of bases not matched to a gene: 9. The CDR3 sequence: CASSQESLLLAGGYNEQFF. The CDR3 coding sequence is TGCGCCAGCAGCCAAGAATCGCTCCTACTAGCGGGGGGCTACAATGAGCAGTTCTTC.

J is TRBJ2-1 and V is TRBV2; 8 bases map to TRBD2. Germline assignment: CDR1 SNHLY and CDR2 FYNNEI. This CDR3 is 18 amino acids long. J lost 4 bases, V lost 5 bases, and 16 bases had no gene match. The CDR3 DNA follows: TGTGCCAGCAGTCCCCCAGGAAAGGGCGGGAGGATTTACAATGAGCAGTTCTTC. It translates to CASSPPGKGGRIYNEQFF.

This clonotype was counted many times. The V and J genes are TRBV20-1 and TRBJ2-7; 10 bases align to TRBD2. The germline gives CDR1 DFQATT, CDR2 SNEGSKA (reference sequence). V lost 4 bases, J lost 6 bases, and 12 bases stayed unmatched. This CDR3 comprises 15 residues. The CDR3 region is CSANRASGRAREQYF. CDR3 coding DNA: TGCAGTGCTAACCGCGCGAGCGGGAGGGCCCGCGAGCAGTACTTC.

This clonotype was counted ten times or more. The rearrangement uses TRBV5-1 and TRBJ2-1; 13 bases line up with TRBD2. Germline V gene lookup returns CDR1 SGHRS and CDR2 YFSETQ. CDR3 length: 15 amino acids. The V gene end was trimmed by 4 bases and the J gene end by 7 bases; junction bases not matched to a gene: 5. CDR3 in DNA: TGCGCCAGCAGCGGACGGACTAGCGGGAGAAATGAGCAGTTCTTC. It translates to CASSGRTSGRNEQFF.

For this clonotype: An end of the junction does not agree with germline; a read error may underlie this. The rearrangement joins TRBV4-3 to TRBJ2-3; 7 bases map to TRBD2. This CDR3 is built from 15 residues. From germline, CDR1 is LGHNA and CDR2 YSLEER. CDR3 loop: CANSQELASTDTQYF. The CDR3 nucleotides read TGCGCCAACAGCCAAGAACTAGCGTCCACAGATACGCAGTATTTT.